This paragraph reports one T cell receptor beta chain. Its antigen is not known. This sample was included in a study of CD8 T cells in Susac syndrome. It was with random hexamers that 0.5 to 1 ug RNA was reverse transcribed. Across 54 Vbeta and 13 Jbeta, TCR beta CDR3 was amplified with immunoSEQ multiplex PCR. MiXCR, run by TCRdb on the immunoSEQ multiplex PCR reads, gives a single entry per CDR3 protein. This table has fewer than 350,000 distinct CDR3 sequences, around 89% appearing once. Whole-study findings and limits: A relatively small number of individuals underwent TCR sequencing and HLA analysis.

CD8+ and CD4+ blood T cells underwent TCR beta sequencing. TEMRA cells were FACS-enriched and CD8+ and CD4+ T cells negatively isolated. This CDR3 region has 14 residues. After removal of 5 bases from V and 4 bases from J, the junction contained 4 bases not matched to a gene. The genes are TRBV12-3 or TRBV12-4 and TRBJ1-5; 8 bases map to TRBD1. Material: CD8+ T cells from PBMCs. The TCR originated in a human donor with multiple sclerosis. CDR3 residues: CASSPGQVNQPQHF. CDR3 in DNA: TGTGCCAGCAGTCCGGGACAGGTAAATCAGCCCCAGCATTTT.